The T cell receptor beta chain under discussion was sequenced for a study of T cell responses to AZD1222 COVID-19 vaccine. Study observations and caveats: Donor demographics were predominantly white British with a female majority; clonal diversity may be underestimated.

Profiled with immunoSEQ multiplex PCR; TCRdb holds only in-frame clones, not every one. The sample holds 180,000 or so clones; 80% to 95% are singletons and the top ten take 1.5% to 2.5%. With regard to this clone: The antigen is unknown.

The origin of this receptor is an adult who received the AZD1222 COVID-19 vaccine. The input for sequencing was peripheral blood, taken 28 days after the second AZD1222 dose.

CDR3 loop: CAWRGGQGARELNTIYF. CDR3 in DNA: TGTGCCTGGAGGGGGGGACAGGGGGCGAGGGAGTTAAACACCATATATTTT. J is TRBJ1-3 and V is TRBV30, with 12 bases lining up with TRBD1. Germline trimming cut 3 bases from V and 6 bases from J; bases unmatched to any gene: 12. This CDR3 is built from 17 residues. Germline CDR1 is GTSNPN and CDR2 is SVGIG (reference sequence).